This TCR beta chain emerged from a study of blood T cell repertoires in COVID-19. Study-level information: COVID-19 samples from acute and convalescent phases originated in the United States, Italy and Spain.

CDR3 length: 14 residues. Germline CDR1 is SGHVS and CDR2 is FQNEAQ. Using immunoSEQ multiplex PCR, the repertoire was profiled, and TCRdb retains in-frame clones only, with some absent. Of under 300,000 clones listed, about 85% are singletons. The chain uses TRBV7-8 and TRBJ2-1, with TRBD2 matching over 13 bases. Sequencing input: peripheral blood. This TCR came from a human donor in a cohort sampled during active COVID-19. The CDR3 bases are TGTGGGACTAGCGGGAGTCGGTCCTACAATGAGCAGTTCTTC. Protein: CGTSGSRSYNEQFF.